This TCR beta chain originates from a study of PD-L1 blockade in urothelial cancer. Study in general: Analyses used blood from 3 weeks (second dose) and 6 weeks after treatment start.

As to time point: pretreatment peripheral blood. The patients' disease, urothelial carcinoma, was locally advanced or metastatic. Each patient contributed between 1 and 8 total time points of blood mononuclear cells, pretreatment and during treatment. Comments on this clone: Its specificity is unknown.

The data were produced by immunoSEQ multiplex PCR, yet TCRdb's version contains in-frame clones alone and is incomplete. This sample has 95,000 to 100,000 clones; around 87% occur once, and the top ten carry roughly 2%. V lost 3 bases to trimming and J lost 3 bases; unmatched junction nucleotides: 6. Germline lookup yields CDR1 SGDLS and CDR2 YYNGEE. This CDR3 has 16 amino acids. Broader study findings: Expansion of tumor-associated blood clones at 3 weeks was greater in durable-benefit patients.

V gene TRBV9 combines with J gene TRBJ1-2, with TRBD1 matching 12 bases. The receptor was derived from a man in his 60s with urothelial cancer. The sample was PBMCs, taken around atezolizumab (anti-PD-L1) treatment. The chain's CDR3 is CASSDPGQGAYYGYTF. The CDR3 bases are TGTGCCAGCAGCGATCCGGGACAGGGGGCCTACTATGGCTACACCTTC.